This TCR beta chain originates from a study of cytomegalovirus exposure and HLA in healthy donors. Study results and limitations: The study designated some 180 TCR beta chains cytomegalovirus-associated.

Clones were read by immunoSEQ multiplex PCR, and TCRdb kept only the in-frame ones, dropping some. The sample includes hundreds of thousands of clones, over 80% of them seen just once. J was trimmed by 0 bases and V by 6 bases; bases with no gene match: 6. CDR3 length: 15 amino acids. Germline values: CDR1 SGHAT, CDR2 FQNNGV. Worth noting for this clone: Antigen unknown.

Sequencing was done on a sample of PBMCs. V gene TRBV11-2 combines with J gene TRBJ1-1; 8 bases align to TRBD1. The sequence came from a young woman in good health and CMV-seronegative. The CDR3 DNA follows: TGTGCCAGCAGACAGCAACAGGGGGTGAACACTGAAGCTTTCTTT. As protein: CASRQQQGVNTEAFF.